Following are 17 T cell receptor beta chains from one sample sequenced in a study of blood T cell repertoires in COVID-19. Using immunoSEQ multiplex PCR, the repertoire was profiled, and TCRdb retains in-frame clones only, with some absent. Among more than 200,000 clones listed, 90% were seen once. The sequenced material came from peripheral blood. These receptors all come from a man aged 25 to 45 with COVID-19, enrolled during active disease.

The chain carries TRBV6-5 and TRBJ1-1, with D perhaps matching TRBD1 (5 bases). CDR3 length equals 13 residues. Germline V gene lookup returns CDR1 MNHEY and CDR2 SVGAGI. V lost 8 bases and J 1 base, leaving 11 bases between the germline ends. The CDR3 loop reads CASRGAQNTEAFF. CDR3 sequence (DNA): TGTGCCAGCCGCGGGGCCCAGAACACTGAAGCTTTCTTT.

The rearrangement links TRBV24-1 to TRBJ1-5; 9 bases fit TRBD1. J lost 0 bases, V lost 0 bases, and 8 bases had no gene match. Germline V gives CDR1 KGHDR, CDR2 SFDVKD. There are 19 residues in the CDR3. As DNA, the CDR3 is TGTGCCACCAGTGATTTGGTGGGACAGGGTCCGTATAGCAATCAGCCCCAGCATTTT. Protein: CATSDLVGQGPYSNQPQHF.

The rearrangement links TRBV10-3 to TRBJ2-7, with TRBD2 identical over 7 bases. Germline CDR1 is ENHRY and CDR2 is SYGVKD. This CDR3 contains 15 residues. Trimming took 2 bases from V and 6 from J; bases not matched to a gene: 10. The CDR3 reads CAISEPGGGGGEQYF. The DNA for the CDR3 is TGTGCCATCAGTGAGCCGGGAGGCGGGGGAGGCGAGCAGTACTTC.

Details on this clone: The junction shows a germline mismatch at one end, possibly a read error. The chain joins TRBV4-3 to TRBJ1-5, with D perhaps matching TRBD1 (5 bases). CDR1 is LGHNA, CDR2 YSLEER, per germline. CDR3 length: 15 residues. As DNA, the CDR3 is TGCGCCAGCAGCAAAGATCCCGGGGGGAATCAGCCCCAGCATTTT. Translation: CASSKDPGGNQPQHF.

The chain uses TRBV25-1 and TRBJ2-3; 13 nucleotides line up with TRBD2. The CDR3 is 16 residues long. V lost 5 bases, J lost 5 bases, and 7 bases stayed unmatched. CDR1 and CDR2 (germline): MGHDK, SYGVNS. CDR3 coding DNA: TGTGCCAGCAGTCCCACTAGCGGGGGGGCCAAAGATACGCAGTATTTT. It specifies CASSPTSGGAKDTQYF.

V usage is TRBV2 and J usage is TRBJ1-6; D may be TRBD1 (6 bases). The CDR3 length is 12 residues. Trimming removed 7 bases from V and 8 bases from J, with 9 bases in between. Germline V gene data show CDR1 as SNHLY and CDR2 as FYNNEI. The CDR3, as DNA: TGTGCCAGCAACGACAGGTATTCACCCCTCCACTTT. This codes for CASNDRYSPLHF. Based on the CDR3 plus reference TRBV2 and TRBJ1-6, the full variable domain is EPEVTQTPSHQVTQMGQEVILRCVPISNHLYFYWYRQILGQKVEFLVSFYNNEISEKSEIFDDQFSVERPDGSNFTLKIRSTKLEDSAMYFCASNDRYSPLHFGNGTRLTVT.

CDR3 amino acids: CASSISTGNTEAFF. CDR3 nucleotide sequence: TGTGCCAGTAGTATATCGACAGGGAACACTGAAGCTTTCTTT. V gene TRBV19 combines with J gene TRBJ1-1; weak D call: TRBD1 (6 bases). Germline CDR1 reads LNHDA; CDR2 reads SQIVND (reference sequence). The CDR3 runs 14 residues. Between the trimmed V and J ends, which lost 2 bases and 1 base, there was a span of 8 bases.

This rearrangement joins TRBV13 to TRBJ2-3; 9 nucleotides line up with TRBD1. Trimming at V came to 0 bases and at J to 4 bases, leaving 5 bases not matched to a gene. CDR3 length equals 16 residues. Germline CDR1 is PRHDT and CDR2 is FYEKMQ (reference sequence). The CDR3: CASSLGVTGGADTQYF. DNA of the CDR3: TGTGCCAGCAGCTTAGGGGTGACAGGGGGGGCAGATACGCAGTATTTT.

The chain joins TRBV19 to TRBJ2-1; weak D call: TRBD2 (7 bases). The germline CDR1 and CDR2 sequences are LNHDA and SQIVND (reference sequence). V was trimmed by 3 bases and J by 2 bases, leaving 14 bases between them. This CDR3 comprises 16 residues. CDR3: CASSMGGRGAYNEQFF. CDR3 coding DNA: TGTGCCAGTAGTATGGGGGGGCGCGGCGCCTACAATGAGCAGTTCTTC.

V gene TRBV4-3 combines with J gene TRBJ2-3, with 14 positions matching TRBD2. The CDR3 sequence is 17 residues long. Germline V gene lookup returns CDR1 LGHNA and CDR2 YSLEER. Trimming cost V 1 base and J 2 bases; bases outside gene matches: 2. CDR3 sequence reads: CASSQGLAGGITDTQYF. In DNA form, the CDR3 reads TGCGCCAGCAGCCAAGGACTAGCGGGAGGGATCACAGATACGCAGTATTTT.

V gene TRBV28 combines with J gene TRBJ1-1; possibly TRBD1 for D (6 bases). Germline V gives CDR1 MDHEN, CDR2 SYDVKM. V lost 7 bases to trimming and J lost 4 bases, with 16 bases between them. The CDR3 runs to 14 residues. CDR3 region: CASTLSGGATEAFF. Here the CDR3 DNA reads TGTGCCAGCACCTTATCGGGGGGGGCCACTGAAGCTTTCTTT.

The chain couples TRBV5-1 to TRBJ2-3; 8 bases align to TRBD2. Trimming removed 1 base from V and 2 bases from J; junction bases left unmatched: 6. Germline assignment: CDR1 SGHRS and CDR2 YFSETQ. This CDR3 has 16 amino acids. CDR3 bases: TGCGCCAGCAGCTTGTCTGAGCGGGGGTACACAGATACGCAGTATTTT. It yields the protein CASSLSERGYTDTQYF.

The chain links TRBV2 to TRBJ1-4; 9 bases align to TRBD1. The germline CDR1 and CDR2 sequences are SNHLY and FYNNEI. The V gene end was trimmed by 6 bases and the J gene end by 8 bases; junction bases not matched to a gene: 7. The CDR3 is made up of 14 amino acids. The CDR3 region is CASSPGQGGEKLFF. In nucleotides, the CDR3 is TGTGCCAGCAGCCCGGGACAGGGAGGCGAAAAACTGTTTTTT.

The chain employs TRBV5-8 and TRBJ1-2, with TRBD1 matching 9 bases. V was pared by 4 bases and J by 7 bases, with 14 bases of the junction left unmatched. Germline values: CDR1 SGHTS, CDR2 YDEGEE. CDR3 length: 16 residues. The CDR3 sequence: CASSQRGTGILGGYTF. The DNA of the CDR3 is TGTGCCAGCAGCCAACGCGGGACAGGGATCCTTGGTGGCTACACCTTC.

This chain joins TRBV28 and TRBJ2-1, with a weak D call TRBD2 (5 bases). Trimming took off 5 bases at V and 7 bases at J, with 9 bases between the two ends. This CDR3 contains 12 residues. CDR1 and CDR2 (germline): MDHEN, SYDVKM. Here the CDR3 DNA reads TGTGCCAGCAGTCAATGGAGGAATGAGCAGTTCTTC. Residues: CASSQWRNEQFF.

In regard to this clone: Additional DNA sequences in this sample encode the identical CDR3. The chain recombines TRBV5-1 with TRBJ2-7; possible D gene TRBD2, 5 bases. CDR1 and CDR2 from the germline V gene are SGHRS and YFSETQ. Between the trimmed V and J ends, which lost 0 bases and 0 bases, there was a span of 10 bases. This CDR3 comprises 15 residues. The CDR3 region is CASSLVGGLSYEQYF. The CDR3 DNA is TGCGCCAGCAGCTTGGTGGGCGGGCTCTCCTACGAGCAGTACTTC.

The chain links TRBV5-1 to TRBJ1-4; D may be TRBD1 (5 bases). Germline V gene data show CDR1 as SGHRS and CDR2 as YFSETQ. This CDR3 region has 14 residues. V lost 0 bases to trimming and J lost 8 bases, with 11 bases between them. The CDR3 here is CASSLGQTREKLFF. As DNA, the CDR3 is TGCGCCAGCAGCTTGGGACAGACGCGGGAAAAACTGTTTTTT.